This entry features one T cell receptor (beta chain) sequence. Its antigen is not identified. The read terminates 3 residues before the CDR3 end, so the remaining end is supplied by the germline J gene. This entry is derived from a study of T cells in women clearing cervical HPV infection. Broader study findings: CIN3+ cases had significantly higher TCR richness than controls; evenness did not differ. Cases and controls were distinguished at AUC about 0.86 by richness and V genes.

V shed 4 bases, J shed 2 bases, and the junction held 10 bases outside the gene matches. Germline V gene lookup returns CDR1 GTSNPN and CDR2 SVGIG (reference sequence). The CDR3 has 17 amino acids. Some clones are missing from TCRdb's copy, which holds only in-frame ones; the method was immunoSEQ multiplex PCR. The table for this sample gives 20,000 to 25,000 clones. The source material was blood buffy coat. This clonotype was sampled from a woman aged 18 to 75 with a cervical HPV16 infection that either progressed to CIN3+ or cleared (not recorded which). The V call is TRBV30, the J call TRBJ2-1, with TRBD2 matching 11 bases. The DNA read from the CDR3 is TGTGCCTGGAACCGACTAGCGGGAATTCAAACCTACAATGAG. It translates to CAWNRLAGIQTYNE. The whole CDR3 sequence reads CAWNRLAGIQTYNEQFF.